The 21 T cell receptor beta chains reported below all come from one sample, sequenced in a study of T cells in Graves' hyperthyroidism and ophthalmopathy. TCR beta CDR3 region amplification was performed from RNA transcripts. First-round RT-PCR of the TCR CDR3 relied on the HTBI primer set. TCRdb reprocessed the multiplex PCR reads via MiXCR and lists one record per CDR3 protein. The table records roughly 740,000 distinct CDR3 sequences, around 15% of them present only once. Input material: blood. The receptor source for this set is a man aged 18 to 35 with Graves' hyperthyroidism.

The table lists this clonotype with a few counts. This rearrangement joins TRBV6-6 to TRBJ1-4; D is uncertain. V was shortened by 2 bases and J by 2 bases, with 12 bases between the two germline ends. This CDR3 contains 16 residues. Germline V CDR1 and CDR2: MNHNY, SVGAGI (reference sequence). The CDR3 sequence: CASSYEATSTNEKLFF. The DNA for the CDR3 is TGTGCCAGCAGTTACGAGGCGACATCTACTAATGAAAAACTGTTTTTT.

This chain joins TRBV29-1 and TRBJ2-7; D gene uncertain. CDR1 and CDR2 from the germline V gene are SQVTM and ANQGSEA. Trimming removed 4 bases from V and 3 bases from J, with 10 bases in between. The CDR3 runs to 12 residues. The CDR3 sequence: CSVGQDRYEQYF. The CDR3 DNA reads as TGCAGCGTTGGCCAGGACCGCTACGAGCAGTACTTC.

This clonotype occurred once. The chain couples TRBV2 to TRBJ2-5; perhaps TRBD2 as D (7 bases). This CDR3 contains 15 residues. V gave up 6 bases and J gave up 5 bases, with 19 bases separating them. CDR1 is SNHLY and CDR2 is FYNNEI in the germline V gene. The CDR3 region has the DNA TGTGCCAGCAGCCCCCAGAGGGGGGGGACGGAGACCCAGTACTTC. It specifies CASSPQRGGTETQYF.

In its sample, this clonotype was seen a few times. The chain is built from TRBV5-5 and TRBJ2-5, with 8 positions matching TRBD1. The CDR3 sequence is 13 residues long. Germline CDR1 SGHKS, CDR2 YYEKEE (reference sequence). Losses at the gene ends were 5 bases for V and 3 bases for J; bases not matched to a gene: 3. The CDR3 region is CASRSTGEETQYF. CDR3 coding DNA: TGTGCCAGCAGATCGACAGGGGAAGAGACCCAGTACTTC.

This chain links TRBV6-2 or TRBV6-3 with TRBJ1-2; no clear D gene. CDR1 and CDR2 from the germline V gene are MNHEY and SVGEGT. The CDR3 is made up of 12 amino acids. V was pared by 2 bases and J by 6 bases, with 7 bases between. This CDR3 reads CASSYVQNGYTF. The CDR3 DNA reads TGTGCCAGCAGTTACGTCCAGAATGGCTACACCTTC.

This chain joins TRBV20-1 and TRBJ1-2, with TRBD1 identical over 11 bases. In germline, CDR1 is DFQATT, CDR2 SNEGSKA (reference sequence). The CDR3 runs to 11 residues. DNA for the CDR3: TGCACCCCGGGACAGGGGGATGGCTACACCTTC. Translation: CTPGQGDGYTF.

This chain links TRBV12-3 or TRBV12-4 with TRBJ1-2; TRBD1 aligns across 9 bases. Trimming cost V 6 bases and J 0 bases; bases outside gene matches: 11. There are 17 residues in the CDR3. The CDR3 nucleotides are TGTGCCAGCAGCCCGCAGGACAGGGGCACCTCTAACTATGGCTACACCTTC. It specifies CASSPQDRGTSNYGYTF.

The V call is TRBV2, the J call TRBJ2-7; D gene unclear. Trimming removed 4 bases at V and 3 bases at J, with 10 bases between. Germline V gene lookup returns CDR1 SNHLY and CDR2 FYNNEI. CDR3 length: 13 amino acids. CDR3 region: CASSGAVDYEQYF. CDR3 sequence (DNA): TGTGCCAGCAGTGGGGCAGTCGACTACGAGCAGTACTTC.

The sample holds a few counts of this clonotype. The rearrangement joins TRBV20-1 to TRBJ2-7; possible D gene TRBD1, 6 bases. Trimming pared 0 bases from V and 3 bases from J, leaving 15 bases between. Germline CDR1 and CDR2: DFQATT and SNEGSKA (reference sequence). CDR3 length: 15 amino acids. CDR3 sequence: CSARDRRDNYYEQYF. The DNA of the CDR3 is TGCAGTGCTAGAGATCGAAGGGACAATTACTACGAGCAGTACTTC.

Ten or more counts support this clonotype. V and J are TRBV11-1 and TRBJ2-5; 10 bases line up with TRBD1. The V gene end was trimmed by 1 base and the J gene end by 2 bases; junction bases not matched to a gene: 7. Germline V gene sequence: CDR1 SGHAT, CDR2 FQDESV (reference sequence). This CDR3 is built from 17 residues. CDR3 sequence: CASSLGYGTGVQETQYF. The CDR3 DNA sequence: TGTGCCAGCAGCTTAGGATACGGGACAGGGGTTCAAGAGACCCAGTACTTC.

This clonotype showed up many times. This rearrangement joins TRBV7-2 to TRBJ2-2; 7 positions match TRBD2. Germline V gene sequence: CDR1 SGHTA, CDR2 FQGNSA. The CDR3 consists of 17 residues. The ends lost 2 bases at V and 6 bases at J; junction bases unmatched: 12. CDR3 loop: CASSLKIRAGVAGELFF. CDR3 nucleotide sequence: TGTGCCAGCAGCTTAAAAATTAGGGCGGGAGTAGCCGGGGAGCTGTTTTTT.

This clonotype was recorded at least ten times. The V and J genes are TRBV5-5 and TRBJ2-7; unclear D gene. Germline values: CDR1 SGHKS, CDR2 YYEKEE (reference sequence). This CDR3 is 15 amino acids long. Trimming cost V 7 bases and J 6 bases, with 23 bases left between them. The CDR3 sequence is CASFSSPPVPSEQYF. Written as DNA, the CDR3 is TGTGCCAGCTTCTCCTCCCCACCGGTTCCCAGCGAGCAGTACTTC.

The chain links TRBV28 to TRBJ2-7; no clear D gene. In germline, CDR1 is MDHEN, CDR2 SYDVKM. There are 13 residues in the CDR3. V was cut by 3 bases and J by 2 bases, with 8 bases left in between. Here the CDR3 reads CASSFVDAYEQYF. The DNA of the CDR3 is TGTGCCAGCAGTTTTGTGGACGCCTACGAGCAGTACTTC.

This clonotype was detected only a few times. The gene calls are TRBV6-2 or TRBV6-3 and TRBJ1-1, with 7 bases lining up with TRBD1. This CDR3 is 14 amino acids long. Germline V gene sequence: CDR1 MNHEY, CDR2 SVGEGT. The V and J ends lost 8 bases and 2 bases, in that order; junction bases with no gene match: 8. CDR3 in amino acids: CASDKRGLNTEAFF. In DNA form, the CDR3 reads TGTGCCAGCGATAAGAGGGGGCTAAACACTGAAGCTTTCTTT.

Comments on this clonotype: An end of the junction differs from the germline gene, which may be a read error. The V gene is TRBV29-1, the J gene TRBJ1-1, with D possibly TRBD1 on 5 matching bases. This CDR3 is built from 13 residues. The germline V gene encodes CDR1 SQVTM and CDR2 ANQGSEA. CDR3 DNA: TGCAGCGTTGGGGGACGGATGAACACTGGAGCTTTCTTT. As protein: CSVGGRMNTGAFF.

A note on this clonotype: This may come from a read error, since a much larger clone is one base off. The J gene is TRBJ2-1, the V gene TRBV28; D possibly uses TRBD1 or TRBD2 (5 bases each). Germline CDR1 is MDHEN and CDR2 is SYDVKM. This CDR3 has 17 amino acids. V was cut by 4 bases and J by 1 base, with 17 bases left in between. CDR3 DNA sequence: TGTGCCAGCAGTTACCCCCTCCCCGGGACGTCCTACAATGAGCAGTTCTTC. The encoded protein is CASSYPLPGTSYNEQFF.

This clonotype appeared many times. The genes are TRBV12-3 or TRBV12-4 and TRBJ2-4; D possibly corresponds to TRBD2 (6 bases). The CDR3 covers 13 residues. The germline V and J ends were trimmed by 4 bases and 12 bases, with 16 bases remaining between them. The CDR3 DNA reads TGTGCCAGCAGTTCCGGGCGGGACGGCCATCAGTACTTC. Its protein product is CASSSGRDGHQYF.

This clonotype appeared many times. The genes are TRBV20-1 and TRBJ1-2; D might be TRBD1 (5 bases). Germline CDR1 DFQATT, CDR2 SNEGSKA (reference sequence). V gave up 3 bases and J gave up 8 bases, with 13 bases separating them. This CDR3 region has 12 residues. CDR3 in DNA: TGCAGTGCTAGGTTCGGGGGACGGGGCTACACCTTC. It codes for CSARFGGRGYTF.

The chain recombines TRBV4-2 with TRBJ2-5, with 11 bases lining up with TRBD2. Trimming cost V 1 base and J 1 base; bases outside gene matches: 5. The CDR3 runs 17 residues. CDR1 is LGHNA and CDR2 is YNFKEQ in the germline V gene. The CDR3: CASSQGSGTSGQETQYF. DNA for the CDR3: TGTGCCAGCAGCCAAGGCTCCGGGACTAGCGGCCAAGAGACCCAGTACTTC.

A note on this clonotype: This could be a read error, since a much larger clone is one nucleotide away. The rearrangement uses TRBV2 and TRBJ1-1; D may be TRBD1 (5 bases). The CDR3 length is 13 residues. The V gene's germline CDR1 is SNHLY and CDR2 FYNNEI. CDR3: CVSREQVNTEAFF. The DNA for the CDR3 is TGTGTCAGCAGGGAACAGGTGAACACTGAAGCTTTCTTT. Complete variable domain (other parts from reference TRBV2 and TRBJ1-1): EPEVTQTPSHQVTQMGQEVILRCVPISNHLYFYWYRQILGQKVEFLVSFYNNEISEKSEIFDDQFSVERPDGSNFTLKIRSTKLEDSAMYFCVSREQVNTEAFFGQGTRLTVV.

This clonotype turned up a few times. The chain combines TRBV28 with TRBJ2-2, with D hard to call. Germline V gene lookup returns CDR1 MDHEN and CDR2 SYDVKM. The CDR3 extends over 12 amino acids. V was trimmed by 8 bases and J by 6 bases, leaving 10 bases between them. As DNA, the CDR3 is TGTGCCAGCCGCGGTGACTCCGGGGAGCTGTTTTTT. This gives the protein CASRGDSGELFF.